This T cell receptor beta chain was sequenced for a study of cytomegalovirus exposure and HLA in healthy donors. General study points: For TCR beta chains, V- and J-gene trimming was later linked to a missense DCLRE1C variant. It was 150 to 200 TCR beta chains that were listed as cytomegalovirus-associated. At a 0.05 false discovery rate, a later analysis found 18,000 or so TCR beta sequences to be associated with HLA alleles. HLA-A and HLA-B allele assignments for most subjects were reportedly predicted accurately using TCR beta sequences.

Per the germline V gene, CDR1 is MGHRA and CDR2 is YSYEKL. This CDR3 spans 15 amino acids. Trimming removed 1 base at V and 0 bases at J, with 7 bases between. Regarding this clone: The antigen remains unidentified.

The PCR ran on 60 Vbeta and 13 Jbeta primers. This table comes from immunoSEQ multiplex PCR, and its TCRdb copy is limited to in-frame clones, with some not included. Of about 220,000 clones listed, approximately 88% are singletons. The receptor comes from a boy between 2 and 10 years old in good health and CMV-seronegative. The chain joins TRBV4-1 to TRBJ2-1; unclear D gene. Sequencing was carried out using PBMCs. The CDR3 sequence: CASSQGLSSYNEQFF. CDR3 DNA: TGCGCCAGCAGCCAAGGACTGAGCTCCTACAATGAGCAGTTCTTC.